What follows describes a single T cell receptor beta chain. This entry belongs to a study of CD8+CD57+ T cells in acquired aplastic anemia. The overall study: An average of about 3.4 ug of DNA was obtained from sorted CD4+ and CD8+ cells.

TCR beta VDJ and CDR3 were profiled, and genomic DNA was the template. TCRdb re-analysed the reads in MiXCR, keeping a single row per CDR3 protein. The repertoire holds approximately 380,000 distinct CDR3 sequences, with approximately 70% as singletons. V was cut by 7 bases and J by 6 bases, with 16 bases left in between. Germline-derived CDR1 and CDR2 are SNHLY and FYNNEI. The CDR3 spans 13 residues. Sample: sorted CD4+, CD8+, or CD8+CD57+ T cells (not recorded which) from PBMCs. This chain connects TRBV2 to TRBJ2-7, with D perhaps matching TRBD1 (6 bases). The receptor's source is a human donor in good health, serving as a control. The CDR3 DNA reads as TGTGCCAGCACGGAACAGGGCCTTGGCGAGCAGTACTTC. This gives the protein CASTEQGLGEQYF.